This record concerns one T cell receptor beta chain sequence. Under the authors' procedure: Scientists estimated how many nucleated cells there were by amplifying reference gene primers. Libraries were prepared by immunoSEQ multiplex PCR; TCRdb keeps only in-frame clonotypes and omits some of them. V and J calls and clone size are given by that table; D and trimming were obtained from the DNA. Of fewer than 500,000 clones in the sample, around 86% were seen once. This entry comes from a study of blood T cell repertoires in COVID-19. Study as a whole: Sites across the United States, Italy and Spain contributed samples from acute and convalescent COVID-19. T cells, B-cell-depleted T cells, or PBMCs supplied cDNA or gDNA.

The receptor's source is a woman under 40 with active or convalescent COVID-19. The sample comprised peripheral blood.

The CDR3 reads CASSLDRGPTEAFF. The CDR3 nucleotides read TGCGCCAGCAGCTTGGACAGGGGGCCCACTGAAGCTTTCTTT. The chain couples TRBV5-1 to TRBJ1-1; 9 bases align to TRBD1. Per germline, CDR1 SGHRS and CDR2 YFSETQ. J gave up 4 bases and V 0 bases, and 1 base lay outside the gene matches. The CDR3 runs to 14 residues.